Given below is one T cell receptor (beta chain) in context. Its antigen is unidentified. The study ran its PCR with 60 Vbeta and 13 Jbeta primers. TCRdb's table, derived via immunoSEQ multiplex PCR, lists solely in-frame clones and lacks some. The repertoire holds 130,000 or so clones, with just under 75% as singletons. These data originate in a study of cytomegalovirus exposure and HLA in healthy donors. Study outcomes and limitations: The only immune exposure information that was available was CMV serostatus. Later, an analysis showed that TCR beta chains associated with HLA were more clonally expanded than others that were equally common.

V was pared by 4 bases and J by 0 bases, with 15 bases between. This CDR3 is built from 16 residues. CDR1 is SEHNR, CDR2 FQNEAQ, per germline (reference sequence). This clonotype was obtained from a man aged 40-55 years in good health and CMV-seropositive. This rearrangement joins TRBV7-9 to TRBJ2-5; D possibly corresponds to TRBD1 (6 bases). The specimen sequenced was PBMCs. DNA of the CDR3: TGTGCCAGCAGCTCGAGCAACTACAGGGACCAAGAGACCCAGTACTTC. It translates to CASSSSNYRDQETQYF.